Below are 9 T cell receptor beta chains sequenced from a single sample in a study of vaccination and CD4 T cells after COVID-19. This sample's treatment: roughly 11-day PBMC culture with coronavirus spike peptide pools or control peptides (ViraFEST assay). Gathering of the CD4+ T cells, from the unexposed donor, took place before the COVID-19 pandemic (2011-2018). With the Oncomine TCR Beta short-read assay, DNA from cultured CD4+ T cells was sequenced. TCRdb re-called the PCR reads with MiXCR, one entry per CDR3 protein. The data hold approximately 6,900 distinct CDR3 sequences, with under 65% observed a single time. Antigens for these TCRs are unknown. Sequencing input: CD4+ T cells from blood, cultured in vitro. These receptors originate from a human donor in good health.

The rearrangement links TRBV5-4 to TRBJ1-2; D perhaps matches TRBD1 (5 bases). V dropped 2 bases and J dropped 4 bases, with 15 bases sitting between them. Germline CDR1 is SGHNT and CDR2 is YYREEE (reference sequence). This CDR3 comprises 15 residues. CDR3 bases: TGTGCCAGCAGCTTCGGAGGGGAGAGGTCCTATGGCTACACCTTC. Translated: CASSFGGERSYGYTF. Full variable domain (outside the CDR3, taken from reference TRBV5-4 and TRBJ1-2): ETGVTQSPTHLIKTRGQQVTLRCSSQSGHNTVSWYQQALGQGPQFIFQYYREEENGRGNFPPRFSGLQFPNYSSELNVNALELDDSALYLCASSFGGERSYGYTFGSGTRLTVV.

Only a few counts were recorded for this clonotype. The chain joins TRBV7-2 to TRBJ1-6, with D possibly TRBD1 on 5 matching bases. This CDR3 has 16 residues. V lost 5 bases and J lost 0, with 11 bases in between. Per the germline V gene, CDR1 is SGHTA and CDR2 is FQGNSA. The CDR3 loop reads CASSRQLTSYNSPLHF. DNA of the CDR3: TGTGCCAGCAGCCGACAGCTAACCTCCTATAATTCACCCCTCCACTTT.

The rearrangement uses TRBV20-1 and TRBJ2-1, with 8 bases fitting TRBD2. Germline V gene data show CDR1 as DFQATT and CDR2 as SNEGSKA (reference sequence). The V gene end was trimmed by 4 bases and the J gene end by 1 base; junction bases not matched to a gene: 6. This CDR3 has 15 amino acids. CDR3 amino acids: CSATKGLESYNEQFF. CDR3 sequence (DNA): TGCAGTGCTACGAAGGGACTAGAGTCCTACAATGAGCAGTTCTTC.

V and J are TRBV20-1 and TRBJ2-1; TRBD1 might be the D (5 bases). The CDR3 is made up of 13 amino acids. V was pared by 0 bases and J by 10 bases, with 13 bases between. In germline, CDR1 is DFQATT, CDR2 SNEGSKA (reference sequence). The CDR3 DNA is TGCAGTGCTAGAGATCAGGGCCTCAGGGAGCAGTTCTTC. Amino acids: CSARDQGLREQFF.

The rearrangement links TRBV7-2 to TRBJ2-1, with 11 bases fitting TRBD2. V trimming: 5 bases; J trimming: 3 bases; junction bases outside the gene matches: 3. CDR1 is SGHTA and CDR2 is FQGNSA in the germline V gene. This CDR3 has 15 amino acids. CDR3 sequence reads: CASSPGTSGYNEQFF. In DNA, the CDR3 is TGTGCCAGCAGCCCCGGGACTAGCGGCTACAATGAGCAGTTCTTC.

The rearrangement joins TRBV6-2 or TRBV6-3 to TRBJ1-1; 10 bases align to TRBD1. Germline CDR1 MNHEY, CDR2 SVGEGT. This CDR3 comprises 15 residues. The V segment lost 2 bases and the J segment 5 bases; nucleotides outside the gene matches: 5. The CDR3 region is CASSYKTGGRTEAFF. CDR3 bases: TGTGCCAGCAGTTACAAGACAGGGGGCAGAACTGAAGCTTTCTTT.

This clonotype was found a few times. The chain combines TRBV6-1 with TRBJ2-2; 10 bases line up with TRBD1. Germline CDR1 and CDR2: MNHNS and SASEGT. Trimming took 6 bases from V and 5 from J; bases not matched to a gene: 9. The CDR3 runs to 16 residues. CDR3 bases: TGTGCCAGCAGCTCCCGACAGGGGGCTTGGACCGGGGAGCTGTTTTTT. Its translation: CASSSRQGAWTGELFF.

This clonotype was seen only a few times. This sequence joins TRBV20-1 and TRBJ2-3; 9 bases match TRBD2. This CDR3 comprises 17 residues. Germline V gene sequence: CDR1 DFQATT, CDR2 SNEGSKA (reference sequence). V lost 0 bases and J lost 1; bases outside the gene matches: 8. In DNA, the CDR3 is TGCAGTGCTAGAGATGCACGCGGGAGGGCTGGCACAGATACGCAGTATTTT. Protein sequence: CSARDARGRAGTDTQYF.

Only one count was recorded for this clonotype. The rearrangement joins TRBV10-3 to TRBJ1-4; 7 bases agree with TRBD1. Looked up from germline, CDR1 is ENHRY and CDR2 is SYGVKD. This CDR3 has 16 residues. The J segment lost 0 bases and the V segment lost 4 bases, leaving 5 bases of the junction unmatched. The CDR3: CAISGTGGATNEKLFF. The CDR3 DNA reads TGTGCCATCAGTGGGACAGGTGGAGCAACTAATGAAAAACTGTTTTTT.